These T cell receptor beta chains were read from a single sample in a study of pediatric ulcerative colitis. Profiling relied on immunoSEQ multiplex PCR, and the TCRdb table lists in-frame clones only, not all of them. The sample lists under 30,000 clones, approximately 71% occurring once. Sequenced material: gut tissue. These receptor sequences come from a boy aged 10-17 years with severe ulcerative colitis. The CDR3 runs from the conserved cysteine through the conserved F or W. A D gene is named only where the DNA matches it firmly. Part of the rows lack a size; the others show once, few, many or a class for expanded clones.

clone_size,j_call,v_call,d_call,cdr3_aa,cdr3_nt
-,TRBJ1-2,TRBV21-1,-,CASSKEGENYGYTF,TGTGCCAGCAGCAAAGAGGGCGAGAACTATGGCTACACCTTC
-,TRBJ2-5,TRBV6-5,-,CASSYSAGGETQYF,TGTGCCAGCAGTTACTCTGCGGGTGGAGAGACCCAGTACTTC
-,TRBJ2-1,TRBV7-9,TRBD2,CASSPTGTRSNNEQFF,TGTGCCAGCAGCCCTACCGGGACTAGATCCAACAATGAGCAGTTCTTC
-,TRBJ2-2,TRBV25-1,-,CASRLYTGELFF,TGTGCCAGCAGGCTGTACACCGGGGAGCTGTTTTTT
-,TRBJ2-7,TRBV5-1,TRBD2,CASSLDGTGGFNEQYF,TGCGCCAGCAGCTTGGATGGGACGGGAGGTTTCAACGAGCAGTACTTC
once,TRBJ2-3,TRBV21-1,-,CASSNERLAGVTDTQYF,TGTGCCAGCAGCAATGAGAGACTAGCGGGAGTCACAGATACGCAGTATTTT
once,TRBJ1-1,TRBV6-6,TRBD1,CASSSSDRGVSEAFF,TGTGCCAGCAGTTCTTCCGACAGGGGAGTTTCTGAAGCTTTCTTT
-,TRBJ1-2,TRBV25-1,-,CASSEYTVRGYTF,TGTGCCAGCAGTGAATATACCGTTCGTGGCTACACCTTC
few,TRBJ1-2,TRBV5-6,-,CASSSDSNYGYTF,TGTGCCAGCAGCTCGGACAGTAACTATGGCTACACCTTC
medium-sized,TRBJ1-1,TRBV11-2,-,CASSLDNTEAFF,TGTGCCAGCAGCTTAGACAACACTGAAGCTTTCTTT
-,TRBJ1-5,TRBV6-4,TRBD1,CASSDSTGDNQPQHF,TGTGCCAGCAGTGACTCGACAGGGGACAATCAGCCCCAGCATTTT
-,TRBJ2-1,TRBV7-2,-,CASSLGRGSEQFF,TGTGCCAGCAGCTTAGGGCGAGGGAGTGAGCAGTTCTTC
few,TRBJ2-4,TRBV7-9,-,CASSLIYGGGIQYF,TGTGCCAGCAGCTTAATTTATGGGGGCGGCATTCAGTACTTC
-,TRBJ2-1,TRBV2,TRBD2,CASRPPREYSYNEQFF,TGTGCCAGCAGACCCCCGCGGGAGTACTCCTACAATGAGCAGTTCTTC
-,TRBJ2-5,TRBV6-6,-,CASSYADRVQETQYF,TGTGCCAGCAGTTACGCAGACAGAGTCCAAGAGACCCAGTACTTC
-,TRBJ2-1,TRBV12-5,TRBD2,CASGATSGSYNEQFF,TGTGCTAGTGGTGCCACCAGCGGGAGTTACAATGAGCAGTTCTTC
once,TRBJ1-1,TRBV5-6,-,CAAQGMNTEAFF,TGTGCAGCCCAGGGTATGAACACTGAAGCTTTCTTT
-,TRBJ1-1,TRBV5-6,-,CASSLTGQAFF,TGTGCCAGCAGCTTGACAGGGCAAGCTTTCTTT
-,TRBJ1-1,TRBV6-6,TRBD1,CASSKWDSEAFF,TGTGCCAGCAGCAAATGGGACAGTGAAGCTTTCTTT
-,TRBJ2-5,TRBV6-5,-,CASSPTEIQETQYF,TGTGCCAGCAGTCCTACAGAGATCCAAGAGACCCAGTACTTC
few,TRBJ2-7,TRBV6-6,-,CASSYSSDSYEQYF,TGTGCCAGCAGTTACTCGAGCGACTCCTACGAGCAGTACTTC
few,TRBJ1-2,TRBV19,-,CASGHFNYGYTF,TGTGCCAGCGGACATTTCAACTATGGCTACACCTTC
-,TRBJ1-2,TRBV14,-,CASSQDQRGGGYTF,TGTGCCAGCAGCCAAGATCAGCGGGGAGGAGGCTACACCTTC
-,TRBJ1-1,TRBV29-1,-,CSVTTGVEAFF,TGCAGCGTCACGACAGGAGTTGAAGCTTTCTTT
-,TRBJ2-3,TRBV2,TRBD2,CASRRRAAGETDTQYF,TGTGCCAGCAGGCGCCGCGCGGCGGGAGAAACAGATACGCAGTATTTT
-,TRBJ2-1,TRBV27,TRBD1,CASSSTGFNEQFF,TGTGCCAGCAGTTCGACAGGGTTCAATGAGCAGTTCTTC
-,TRBJ2-4,TRBV27,-,CASSPTLDFSIQYF,TGTGCCAGCAGCCCTACGCTAGATTTTAGCATTCAGTACTTC
once,TRBJ1-2,TRBV7-9,-,CASSPGGFYGYTF,TGTGCCAGCAGTCCCGGGGGGTTCTATGGCTACACCTTC
-,TRBJ2-5,TRBV10-3,-,CAIGGQETQYF,TGTGCCATCGGGGGCCAAGAGACCCAGTACTTC
few,TRBJ2-1,TRBV4-3,TRBD2,CASSQELRLAGEGYEQFF,TGCGCCAGCAGCCAAGAGTTACGACTAGCGGGAGAAGGCTATGAGCAGTTCTTC
-,TRBJ2-5,TRBV27,TRBD2,CASSPTSARDQETQYF,TGTGCCAGCAGTCCGACTAGCGCAAGAGACCAAGAGACCCAGTACTTC
-,TRBJ2-2,TRBV18,-,CASSPLDKTGELFF,TGTGCCAGCTCACCTTTAGATAAAACCGGGGAGCTGTTTTTT
few,TRBJ1-5,TRBV30,-,CAWRREVNQPQHF,TGTGCCTGGAGGCGGGAGGTTAATCAGCCCCAGCATTTT
-,TRBJ1-1,TRBV4-1,TRBD1,CASSQPQPGTGDTEAFF,TGCGCCAGCAGCCAACCTCAACCCGGGACAGGGGACACTGAAGCTTTCTTT
-,TRBJ2-7,TRBV11-3,TRBD2,CASSLGPPLAGGPFSYEQYF,TGTGCCAGCAGCTTAGGCCCCCCCCTTGCGGGAGGGCCTTTCTCCTACGAGCAGTACTTC
-,TRBJ2-4,TRBV5-8,TRBD2,CASDSGGLLAKNIQYF,TGTGCCAGCGACAGCGGGGGGCTGTTAGCCAAAAACATTCAGTACTTC
-,TRBJ2-7,TRBV10-3,-,CAARYEQYF,TGTGCCGCGCGATACGAGCAGTACTTC
-,TRBJ2-7,TRBV19,TRBD2,CASSSQGLAGVYEQYF,TGTGCCAGTAGTTCCCAGGGACTAGCGGGAGTCTACGAGCAGTACTTC
-,TRBJ2-3,TRBV21-1,-,CASSSQPGLLTDTQYF,TGTGCCAGCAGCTCGCAACCGGGACTCCTCACAGATACGCAGTATTTT
-,TRBJ2-7,TRBV6-1,-,CASSEWEVPYEQYF,TGTGCCAGCAGTGAGTGGGAGGTCCCCTACGAGCAGTACTTC
-,TRBJ2-7,TRBV7-2,-,CASSQDANSYEQYF,TGTGCCAGCAGCCAAGACGCCAACTCCTACGAGCAGTACTTC
-,TRBJ2-5,TRBV23-1,-,CASSQAAGEETQYF,TGCGCCAGCAGTCAAGCGGCAGGGGAAGAGACCCAGTACTTC
few,TRBJ2-3,TRBV4-3,TRBD2,CASSRLAGGVDTQYF,TGCGCCAGCAGCCGGTTAGCGGGAGGAGTAGATACGCAGTATTTT
few,TRBJ1-2,TRBV19,-,CASKVGQEYGYTF,TGTGCCAGTAAGGTAGGGCAGGAGTATGGCTACACCTTC
few,TRBJ1-2,TRBV30,-,CAWSVLPTQGYTF,TGTGCCTGGAGTGTACTACCAACTCAGGGCTACACCTTC
-,TRBJ2-1,TRBV6-4,TRBD2,CASSDSAGRWDEQFF,TGTGCCAGCAGTGACTCGGCCGGGAGGTGGGATGAGCAGTTCTTC
-,TRBJ2-5,TRBV5-4,TRBD2,CASSRTSGDQETQYF,TGTGCCAGCAGCCGGACTAGCGGGGACCAAGAGACCCAGTACTTC
-,TRBJ2-6,TRBV5-1,-,CASSPWSGANVLTF,TGCGCCAGCAGCCCCTGGTCTGGGGCCAACGTCCTGACTTTC
once,TRBJ2-7,TRBV10-1,TRBD1,CASSEFQGDPYEQYF,TGCGCCAGCAGTGAGTTTCAGGGGGATCCCTACGAGCAGTACTTC
medium-sized,TRBJ2-1,TRBV27,TRBD2,CASSLRAGAHEQFF,TGTGCCAGCAGTTTAAGGGCGGGAGCTCATGAGCAGTTCTTC